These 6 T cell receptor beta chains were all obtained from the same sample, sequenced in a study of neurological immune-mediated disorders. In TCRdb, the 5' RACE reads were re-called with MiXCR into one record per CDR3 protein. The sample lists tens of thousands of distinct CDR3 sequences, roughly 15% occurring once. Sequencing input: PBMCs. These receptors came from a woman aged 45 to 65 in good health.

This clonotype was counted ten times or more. CDR3 in DNA: TGTGCCACCGTCCGGGACAGCCTCATGAACACTGAAGCTTTCTTT. It is translated as CATVRDSLMNTEAFF. The chain carries TRBV28 and TRBJ1-1; 7 bases map to TRBD1. This CDR3 comprises 15 residues. Trimming removed 10 bases from V and 0 bases from J; junction bases left unmatched: 11. Germline V gives CDR1 MDHEN, CDR2 SYDVKM.

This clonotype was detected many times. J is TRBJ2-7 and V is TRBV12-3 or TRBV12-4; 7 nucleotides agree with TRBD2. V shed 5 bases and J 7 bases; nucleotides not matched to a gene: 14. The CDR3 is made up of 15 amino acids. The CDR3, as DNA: TGTGCCAGCAGTCCCCGGGCGGGAGAAGTTCGGGAGCAGTACTTC. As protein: CASSPRAGEVREQYF.

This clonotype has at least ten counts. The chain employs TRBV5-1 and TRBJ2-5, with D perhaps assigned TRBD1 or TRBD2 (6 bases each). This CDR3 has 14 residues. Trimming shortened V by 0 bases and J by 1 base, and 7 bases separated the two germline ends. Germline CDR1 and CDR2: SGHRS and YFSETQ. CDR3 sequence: CASSLEGGQETQYF. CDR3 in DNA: TGCGCCAGCAGCTTGGAGGGGGGCCAAGAGACCCAGTACTTC.

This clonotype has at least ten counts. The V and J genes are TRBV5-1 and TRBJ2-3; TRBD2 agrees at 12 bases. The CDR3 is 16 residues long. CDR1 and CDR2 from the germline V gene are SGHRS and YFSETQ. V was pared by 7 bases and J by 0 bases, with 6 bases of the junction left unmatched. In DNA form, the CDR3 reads TGCGCCAGCCTCACCGGGACTAGCGGGAGCACAGATACGCAGTATTTT. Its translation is CASLTGTSGSTDTQYF.

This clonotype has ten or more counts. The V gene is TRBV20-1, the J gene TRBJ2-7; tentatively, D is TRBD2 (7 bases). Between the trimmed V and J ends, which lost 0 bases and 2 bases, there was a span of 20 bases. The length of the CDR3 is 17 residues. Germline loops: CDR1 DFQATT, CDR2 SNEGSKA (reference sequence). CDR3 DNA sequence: TGCAGTGCTAGAGATGCCGGGGGGCAGGGGATGGCCTACGAGCAGTACTTC. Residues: CSARDAGGQGMAYEQYF.

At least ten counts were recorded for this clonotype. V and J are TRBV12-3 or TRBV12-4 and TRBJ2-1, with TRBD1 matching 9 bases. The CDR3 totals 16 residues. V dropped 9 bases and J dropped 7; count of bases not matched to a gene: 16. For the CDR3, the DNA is TGTGCCAGTTATATAACGGGGACAGGGATTAGGAATGAGCAGTTCTTC. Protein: CASYITGTGIRNEQFF.